These 21 T cell receptor beta chains were all obtained from the same sample, sequenced in a study of blood T cell repertoires in COVID-19. Profiled with immunoSEQ multiplex PCR; TCRdb holds only in-frame clones, not every one. Seen here are hundreds of thousands of clones, about 90% observed once, and the top ten hold approximately 1%. Sequenced sample: PBMCs or T cells enriched from blood (not recorded which). The source is a woman in her twenties or thirties who had recovered from COVID-19.

The V call is TRBV7-9, the J call TRBJ2-1; a possible D gene is TRBD1 (5 bases). The V and J ends lost 5 bases and 8 bases respectively, with 16 bases between them. This CDR3 spans 14 amino acids. Germline V lookup: CDR1 SEHNR, CDR2 FQNEAQ (reference sequence). The CDR3 nucleotides are TGTGCCAGCAGCACCCGACAGCTTGGAGATGAGCAGTTCTTC. It translates to CASSTRQLGDEQFF.

The rearrangement links TRBV28 to TRBJ1-2; possibly TRBD1 for D (6 bases). Between the trimmed V and J ends, which lost 7 bases and 4 bases, there was a span of 19 bases. Germline V gene lookup returns CDR1 MDHEN and CDR2 SYDVKM. This CDR3 has 15 residues. In nucleotides, the CDR3 is TGTGCCAGCACCCCCCCCAGGGGCGGAGGCTATGGCTACACCTTC. It codes for CASTPPRGGGYGYTF.

The count of this clone is one. The chain recombines TRBV30 with TRBJ1-4; D uncertain. There are 14 residues in the CDR3. Per the germline V gene, CDR1 is GTSNPN and CDR2 is SVGIG (reference sequence). V lost 0 bases, J lost 3 bases, and 8 bases lay in between. The chain's CDR3 is CAWSVRGANEKLFF. The CDR3, as DNA: TGTGCCTGGAGTGTACGGGGTGCTAATGAAAAACTGTTTTTT. Filled out from reference TRBV30 and TRBJ1-4, the complete variable domain reads SQTIHQWPATLVQPVGSPLSLECTVEGTSNPNLYWYRQAAGRGLQLLFYSVGIGQISSEVPQNLSASRPQDRQFILSSKKLLLSDSGFYLCAWSVRGANEKLFFGSGTQLSVL.

The V call is TRBV12-2, the J call TRBJ2-7; the table's D gene call, TRBD2, was not cross checked with the DNA. TRBV12-2 is a known pseudogene. The CDR3 consists of 15 residues. Here the CDR3 reads CASRFVGEGVSEQYF. The CDR3 DNA sequence: TGTGCAAGTCGCTTCGTGGGAGAGGGAGTGAGCGAGCAGTACTTC.

This clone was observed a handful of times. The chain combines TRBV28 with TRBJ1-2; D is possibly TRBD1 (6 bases). V was pared by 6 bases and J by 2 bases, with 13 bases between. CDR3 length: 14 amino acids. Germline CDR1 reads MDHEN; CDR2 reads SYDVKM. CDR3 coding DNA: TGTGCCAGCAGAATCACAGGGACGAACTATGGCTACACCTTC. This codes for CASRITGTNYGYTF.

The sample holds one count of this clone. The V and J genes are TRBV6-5 and TRBJ1-2; D unclear. The CDR3 covers 14 residues. CDR1 and CDR2 from the germline V gene are MNHEY and SVGAGI. Trimming removed 8 bases from V and 4 bases from J, with 17 bases in between. This CDR3 reads CASAQTGEVYGYTF. Here the CDR3 DNA reads TGTGCCAGCGCCCAAACGGGAGAGGTCTATGGCTACACCTTC.

The chain carries TRBV15 and TRBJ1-1, with a possible D match to TRBD1 (5 bases). With 0 bases removed from V and 0 bases from J, the gap between germline ends came to 8 bases. The length of the CDR3 is 15 residues. CDR1 is LNHNV, CDR2 YYDKDF, per germline (reference sequence). The CDR3 loop reads CATSRDRALNTEAFF. The CDR3 coding sequence is TGTGCCACCAGCAGAGACAGGGCTTTGAACACTGAAGCTTTCTTT.

This chain connects TRBV2 to TRBJ1-5; 7 bases are a match to TRBD1. The CDR3 totals 16 residues. Germline V gene data show CDR1 as SNHLY and CDR2 as FYNNEI. The junction had 6 bases not matched to a gene; V was cut back by 3 bases and J by 1 base. The CDR3 is CASSELTGRSNQPQHF. The CDR3 coding sequence is TGTGCCAGCAGTGAGTTGACAGGGAGGAGCAATCAGCCCCAGCATTTT.

The chain combines TRBV30 with TRBJ1-2; perhaps TRBD1 as D (6 bases). With 2 bases removed from V and 3 bases from J, the gap between germline ends came to 13 bases. Per the germline V gene, CDR1 is GTSNPN and CDR2 is SVGIG (reference sequence). CDR3 length: 14 amino acids. CDR3 region: CAWSRPRGDYGYTF. In nucleotides, the CDR3 is TGTGCCTGGAGTAGACCCAGGGGTGACTATGGCTACACCTTC.

The chain couples TRBV9 to TRBJ2-7; 11 nucleotides agree with TRBD2. CDR3 length: 16 residues. Germline CDR1 and CDR2: SGDLS and YYNGEE. With 3 bases clipped from V and 0 bases from J, the junction kept 5 bases outside the gene matches. The DNA of the CDR3 is TGTGCCAGCAGCGCCTTGGGGACTAGCGGCTCCTACGAGCAGTACTTC. The encoded protein is CASSALGTSGSYEQYF.

V and J are TRBV2 and TRBJ1-6, with a weak D call TRBD1 (6 bases). Trimming left V 2 bases short and J 0 bases short, with 14 bases between. The CDR3 extends over 18 amino acids. Per germline, CDR1 SNHLY and CDR2 FYNNEI. In DNA form, the CDR3 reads TGTGCCAGCAGTGAAATTCGGACAGTGAGCTCCTATAATTCACCCCTCCACTTT. Translated, it gives CASSEIRTVSSYNSPLHF. Full variable domain (remainder filled in from reference TRBV2 and TRBJ1-6): EPEVTQTPSHQVTQMGQEVILRCVPISNHLYFYWYRQILGQKVEFLVSFYNNEISEKSEIFDDQFSVERPDGSNFTLKIRSTKLEDSAMYFCASSEIRTVSSYNSPLHFGNGTRLTVT.

The J gene is TRBJ1-2, the V gene TRBV7-9, with 7 bases matching TRBD1. CDR1 SEHNR and CDR2 FQNEAQ come from the germline V gene (reference sequence). The CDR3 is 11 amino acids. V lost 5 bases and J lost 7; bases outside the gene matches: 1. CDR3 DNA sequence: TGTGCCAGCAGCCGACAGGGTGGCTACACCTTC. It is translated as CASSRQGGYTF. Full variable domain (rest looked up from reference TRBV7-9 and TRBJ1-2): DTGVSQNPRHKITKRGQNVTFRCDPISEHNRLYWYRQTLGQGPEFLTYFQNEAQLEKSRLLSDRFSAERPKGSFSTLEIQRTEQGDSAMYLCASSRQGGYTFGSGTRLTVV.

CDR3 amino acids: CASSGTGTGNLGTEAFF. CDR3 DNA sequence: TGCGCCAGCAGTGGAACCGGGACAGGGAATCTTGGCACTGAAGCTTTCTTT. The chain employs TRBV10-1 and TRBJ1-1, with 9 nucleotides matching TRBD1. CDR3 length: 17 residues. Germline CDR1 and CDR2: WNHNN and SYGVQD (reference sequence). The V gene end was trimmed by 4 bases and the J gene end by 4 bases; junction bases not matched to a gene: 13.

V and J are TRBV5-4 and TRBJ2-1, with 12 positions matching TRBD2. The CDR3 extends over 16 amino acids. J gave up 9 bases and V 0 bases, and 7 bases lay outside the gene matches. Germline values: CDR1 SGHNT, CDR2 YYREEE (reference sequence). The CDR3 DNA is TGTGCCAGCAGCTTGGGCCTAGCGGGGGGGCCTGGTGAGCAGTTCTTC. This codes for CASSLGLAGGPGEQFF.

The rearrangement links TRBV6-1 to TRBJ2-2; 8 bases agree with TRBD1. Trimming took 2 bases from V and 3 from J; bases not matched to a gene: 5. Looked up from germline, CDR1 is MNHNS and CDR2 is SASEGT. This CDR3 spans 16 amino acids. This CDR3 is CASSELRDRHTGELFF. The CDR3 coding sequence is TGTGCCAGCAGTGAACTCCGGGACAGGCACACCGGGGAGCTGTTTTTT.

The rearrangement links TRBV20-1 to TRBJ1-2, with no clear D. Per germline, CDR1 DFQATT and CDR2 SNEGSKA (reference sequence). The CDR3 consists of 11 residues. V lost 1 base and J lost 8, with 8 bases in between. DNA for the CDR3: TGCAGTGCTAGAGGGAGGGAAGGCTACACCTTC. Residues: CSARGREGYTF.

This rearrangement joins TRBV28 to TRBJ2-3, with 8 bases fitting TRBD1. J was trimmed by 4 bases and V by 6 bases; bases with no gene match: 12. The germline V gene has CDR1 MDHEN and CDR2 SYDVKM. The CDR3 extends over 16 amino acids. Here the CDR3 reads CASSGPLDREADTQYF. CDR3 nucleotides: TGTGCCAGCAGCGGGCCTTTGGACAGGGAAGCAGATACGCAGTATTTT.

The CDR3 protein is CASSPNRGRGEAFF. CDR3 bases: TGCGCCAGCAGTCCTAATAGGGGAAGGGGTGAAGCTTTCTTT. The genes are TRBV10-1 and TRBJ1-1, with D perhaps TRBD1 (5 bases). Germline CDR1 reads WNHNN; CDR2 reads SYGVQD (reference sequence). The CDR3 runs to 14 residues. V lost 5 bases, J lost 7 bases, and 17 bases lay in between.

V usage is TRBV7-9 and J usage is TRBJ1-1, with no clear D. Between the trimmed V and J ends, which lost 3 bases and 0 bases, there was a span of 14 bases. The CDR3 spans 16 residues. CDR1 is SEHNR and CDR2 is FQNEAQ in the germline V gene (reference sequence). DNA for the CDR3: TGTGCCAGCAGCTTGAACCGGGAAGACATGAACACTGAAGCTTTCTTT. It encodes CASSLNREDMNTEAFF.

The rearrangement joins TRBV6-5 to TRBJ1-5; TRBD1 might be the D (6 bases). The V end lost 4 bases, the J end lost 3 bases, and 7 bases lay between the germline ends. Germline V gene data show CDR1 as MNHEY and CDR2 as SVGAGI. The CDR3 is 13 residues long. CDR3 DNA: TGTGCCAGCAGTTGGACAGTCAATCAGCCCCAGCATTTT. It encodes CASSWTVNQPQHF.

This clone was detected once. The CDR3 protein is CATSESGKYNEQFF. CDR3 in DNA: TGTGCCACCAGTGAGTCCGGGAAATACAATGAGCAGTTCTTC. The chain has TRBV24-1 and TRBJ2-1; perhaps TRBD2 as D (5 bases). Trimming pared 4 bases from V and 4 bases from J, leaving 10 bases between. Per the germline V gene, CDR1 is KGHDR and CDR2 is SFDVKD. There are 14 residues in the CDR3.